The clone carrying this TCR beta chain was observed a handful of times. Antigen: not known. Per germline, CDR1 SGHTA and CDR2 FQGTGA. V lost 6 bases to trimming and J lost 7 bases; unmatched junction nucleotides: 7. This CDR3 is 14 amino acids long. The time point: patch test 1, 2 weeks after DPC sensitization. Noted treatment: therapeutic diphenylcyclopropenone sensitization with weekly scalp DPC. The data were obtained in a study of human T cells and chemical hapten exposure. Study summary: The upper back received 0.01% DPC by patch testing, with results read at 6 days.

As the library was built, unique molecular identifiers were attached to individual cDNA molecules. From the RACE reads, TCRdb called clonotypes with MiXCR, one entry per CDR3 protein. The table records 150,000 to 200,000 distinct CDR3 sequences, more than 12% of them present only once. General study points: Patch test score rose with PT1 expanded TCRs, significant at 8, 16, 32, not 4. Relative to controls, expanded TCRs formed significantly more large CDR3 similarity clusters.

The V and J genes are TRBV7-3 and TRBJ2-2, with 8 bases that match TRBD1. The TCR originated in a woman aged 30 to 39 with alopecia areata. Some clones in this sample may be carry-over from other donors' samples. The sample in question was whole blood, obtained in connection with sensitization to the hapten diphenylcyclopropenone (DPC). DNA of the CDR3: TGTGCCAGCAGTTGGGGACAGGCAGTCGGGGAGCTGTTTTTT. Translating it yields CASSWGQAVGELFF.